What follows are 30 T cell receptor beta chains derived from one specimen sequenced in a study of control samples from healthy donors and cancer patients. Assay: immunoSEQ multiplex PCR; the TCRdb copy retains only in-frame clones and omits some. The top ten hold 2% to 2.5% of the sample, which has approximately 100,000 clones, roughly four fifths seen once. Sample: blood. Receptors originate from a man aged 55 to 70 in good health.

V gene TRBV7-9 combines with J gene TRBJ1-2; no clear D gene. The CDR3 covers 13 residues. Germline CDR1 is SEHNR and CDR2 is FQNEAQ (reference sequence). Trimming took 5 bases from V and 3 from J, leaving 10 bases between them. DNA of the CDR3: TGTGCCAGCAGCAGGGATCCTGACTATGGCTACACCTTC. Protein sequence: CASSRDPDYGYTF.

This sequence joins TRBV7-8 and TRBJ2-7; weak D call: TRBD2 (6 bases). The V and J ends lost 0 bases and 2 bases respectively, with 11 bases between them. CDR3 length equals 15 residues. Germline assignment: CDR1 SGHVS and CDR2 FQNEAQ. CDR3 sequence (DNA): TGTGCCAGCAGCTTAGCACGGCGGGGAACCTACGAGCAGTACTTC. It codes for CASSLARRGTYEQYF.

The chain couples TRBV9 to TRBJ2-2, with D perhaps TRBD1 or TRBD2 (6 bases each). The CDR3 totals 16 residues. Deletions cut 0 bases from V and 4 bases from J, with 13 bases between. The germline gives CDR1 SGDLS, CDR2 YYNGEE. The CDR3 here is CASSVDGGRITGELFF. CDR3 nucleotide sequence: TGTGCCAGCAGCGTAGATGGGGGGCGCATCACCGGGGAGCTGTTTTTT.

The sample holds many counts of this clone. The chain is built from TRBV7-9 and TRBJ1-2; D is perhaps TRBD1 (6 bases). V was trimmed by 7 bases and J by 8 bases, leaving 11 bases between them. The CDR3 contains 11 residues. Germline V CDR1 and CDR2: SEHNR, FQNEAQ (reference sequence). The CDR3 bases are TGTGCCAGCACCGAGACAGGCGGCTACACCTTC. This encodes CASTETGGYTF.

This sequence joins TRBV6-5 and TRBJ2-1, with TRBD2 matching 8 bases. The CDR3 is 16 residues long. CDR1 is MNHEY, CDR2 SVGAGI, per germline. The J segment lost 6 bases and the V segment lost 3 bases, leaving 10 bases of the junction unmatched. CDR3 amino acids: CASSYRGRTFANEQFF. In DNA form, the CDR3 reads TGTGCCAGCAGTTATCGCGGGAGGACTTTTGCCAATGAGCAGTTCTTC.

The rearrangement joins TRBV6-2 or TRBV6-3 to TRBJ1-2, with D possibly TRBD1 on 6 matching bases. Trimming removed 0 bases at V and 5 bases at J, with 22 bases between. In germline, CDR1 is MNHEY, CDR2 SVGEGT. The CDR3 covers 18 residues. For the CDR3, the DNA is TGTGCCAGCAGTTACTCTGGCGTGCTGCAGGGGCCCCGGTATGGCTACACCTTC. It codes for CASSYSGVLQGPRYGYTF.

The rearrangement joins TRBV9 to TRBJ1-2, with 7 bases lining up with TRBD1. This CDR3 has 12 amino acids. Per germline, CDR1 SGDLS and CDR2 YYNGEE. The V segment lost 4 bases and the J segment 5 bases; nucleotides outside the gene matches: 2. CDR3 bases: TGTGCCAGCAGCCAGGGGGGTTATGGCTACACCTTC. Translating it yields CASSQGGYGYTF.

CDR3 nucleotide sequence: TGCAGCGTTGAAGGATACACTGAAGCTTTCTTT. Protein sequence: CSVEGYTEAFF. This chain links TRBV29-1 with TRBJ1-1, with unresolved D. Trimming took 1 base from V and 3 from J, leaving 3 bases between them. The CDR3 runs to 11 residues. CDR1 SQVTM and CDR2 ANQGSEA come from the germline V gene.

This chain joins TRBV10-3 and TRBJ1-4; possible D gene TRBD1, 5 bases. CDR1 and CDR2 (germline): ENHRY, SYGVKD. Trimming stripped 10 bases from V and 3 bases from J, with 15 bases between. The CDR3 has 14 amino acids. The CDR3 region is CATRPGTANEKLFF. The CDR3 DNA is TGTGCCACTAGGCCCGGGACGGCTAATGAAAAACTGTTTTTT.

The CDR3 sequence is CASSPKALASPLHF. Written as DNA, the CDR3 is TGTGCCAGCTCACCAAAGGCTCTAGCCTCACCCCTCCACTTT. V is TRBV18 and J is TRBJ1-6; D is uncertain. V was cut by 2 bases and J by 10 bases, with 12 bases left in between. CDR3 length: 14 residues. Germline V gene lookup returns CDR1 KGHSH and CDR2 LQKENI.

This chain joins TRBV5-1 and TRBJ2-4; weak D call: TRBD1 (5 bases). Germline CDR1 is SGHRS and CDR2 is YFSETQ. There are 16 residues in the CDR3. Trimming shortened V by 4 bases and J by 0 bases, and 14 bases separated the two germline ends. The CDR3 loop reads CASSQTPGIAKNIQYF. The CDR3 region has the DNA TGCGCCAGCAGCCAAACACCAGGGATAGCCAAAAACATTCAGTACTTC.

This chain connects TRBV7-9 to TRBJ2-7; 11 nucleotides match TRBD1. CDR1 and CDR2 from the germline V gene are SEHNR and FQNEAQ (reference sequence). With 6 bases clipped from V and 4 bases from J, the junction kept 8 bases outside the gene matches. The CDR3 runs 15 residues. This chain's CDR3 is CASSSTGTGGYEQYF. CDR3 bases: TGTGCCAGCAGTTCCACCGGGACAGGGGGGTACGAGCAGTACTTC.

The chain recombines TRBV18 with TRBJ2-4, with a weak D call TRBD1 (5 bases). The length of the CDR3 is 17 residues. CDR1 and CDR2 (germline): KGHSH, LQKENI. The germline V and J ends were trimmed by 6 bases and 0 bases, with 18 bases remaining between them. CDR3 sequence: CASSHQGVPLAKNIQYF. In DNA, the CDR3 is TGTGCCAGCTCCCATCAGGGTGTTCCTCTAGCCAAAAACATTCAGTACTTC.

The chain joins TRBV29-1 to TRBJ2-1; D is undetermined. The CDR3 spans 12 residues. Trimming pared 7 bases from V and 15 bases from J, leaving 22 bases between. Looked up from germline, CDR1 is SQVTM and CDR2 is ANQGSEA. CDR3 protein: CSARGAINRAFF. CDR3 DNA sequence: TGCAGCGCACGAGGAGCGATTAACCGGGCGTTCTTC.

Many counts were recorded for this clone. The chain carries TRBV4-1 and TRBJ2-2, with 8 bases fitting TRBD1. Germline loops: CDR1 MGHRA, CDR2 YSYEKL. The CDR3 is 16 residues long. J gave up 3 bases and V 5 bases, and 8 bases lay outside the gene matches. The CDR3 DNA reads TGCGCCAGCAGCACCCGGGGGACAGGCCACACCGGGGAGCTGTTTTTT. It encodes CASSTRGTGHTGELFF.

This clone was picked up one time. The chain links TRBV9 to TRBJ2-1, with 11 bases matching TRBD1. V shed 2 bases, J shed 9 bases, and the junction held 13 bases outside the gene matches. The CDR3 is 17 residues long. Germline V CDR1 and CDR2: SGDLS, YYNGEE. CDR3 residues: CASSVSPVDRGQVEQFF. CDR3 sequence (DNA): TGTGCCAGCAGCGTCTCGCCGGTGGACAGGGGGCAGGTTGAGCAGTTCTTC.

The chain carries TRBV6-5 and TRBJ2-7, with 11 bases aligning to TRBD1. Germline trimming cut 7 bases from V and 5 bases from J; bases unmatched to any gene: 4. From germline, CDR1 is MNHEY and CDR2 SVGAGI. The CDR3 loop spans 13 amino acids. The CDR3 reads CASTRTGGDEQYF. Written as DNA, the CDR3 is TGTGCCAGCACCAGGACAGGGGGCGACGAGCAGTACTTC.

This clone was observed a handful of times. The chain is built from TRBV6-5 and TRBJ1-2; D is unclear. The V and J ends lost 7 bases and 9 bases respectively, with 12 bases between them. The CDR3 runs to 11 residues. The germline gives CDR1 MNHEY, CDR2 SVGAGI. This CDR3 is CASTRQARYTF. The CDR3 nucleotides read TGTGCCAGCACCAGGCAGGCTCGCTACACCTTC.

CDR3: CASSPKAEPSYEQYF. The CDR3 DNA reads TGTGCCAGTAGTCCGAAAGCGGAACCCTCCTACGAGCAGTACTTC. This chain connects TRBV19 to TRBJ2-7, with D possibly matching TRBD2 (5 bases). The CDR3 has 15 residues. CDR1 LNHDA and CDR2 SQIVND come from the germline V gene (reference sequence). Trimming removed 5 bases from V and 0 bases from J, with 14 bases in between.

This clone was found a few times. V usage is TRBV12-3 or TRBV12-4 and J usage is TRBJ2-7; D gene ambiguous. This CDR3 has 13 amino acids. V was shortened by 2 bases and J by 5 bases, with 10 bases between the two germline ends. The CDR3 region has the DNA TGTGCCAGCAGTTTAACGTCGGGCCACGAGCAGTACTTC. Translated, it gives CASSLTSGHEQYF.

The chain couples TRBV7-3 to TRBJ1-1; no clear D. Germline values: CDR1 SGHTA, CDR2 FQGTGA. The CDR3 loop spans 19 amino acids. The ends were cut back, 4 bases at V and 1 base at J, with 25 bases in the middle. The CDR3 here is CASSSSTIPELVQNTEAFF. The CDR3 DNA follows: TGTGCCAGCAGCTCGTCAACAATACCGGAGTTGGTCCAGAACACTGAAGCTTTCTTT. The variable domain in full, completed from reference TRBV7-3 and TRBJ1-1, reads GAGVSQTPSNKVTEKGKYVELRCDPISGHTALYWYRQSLGQGPEFLIYFQGTGAADDSGLPNDRFFAVRPEGSVSTLKIQRTERGDSAVYLCASSSSTIPELVQNTEAFFGQGTRLTVV.

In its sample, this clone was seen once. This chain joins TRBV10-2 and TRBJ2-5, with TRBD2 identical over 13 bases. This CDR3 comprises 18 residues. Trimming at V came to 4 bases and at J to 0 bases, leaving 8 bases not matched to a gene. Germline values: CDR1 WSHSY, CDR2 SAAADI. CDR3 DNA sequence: TGCGCCAGCAGTGGGGGAACTAGCGGGAGGGGGTACCAAGAGACCCAGTACTTC. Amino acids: CASSGGTSGRGYQETQYF.

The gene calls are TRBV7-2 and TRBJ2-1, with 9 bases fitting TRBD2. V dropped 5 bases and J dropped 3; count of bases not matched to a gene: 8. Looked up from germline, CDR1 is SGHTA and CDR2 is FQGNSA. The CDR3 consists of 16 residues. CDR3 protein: CASSIRTSDIYNEQFF. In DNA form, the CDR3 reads TGTGCCAGCAGCATCAGGACTAGCGATATCTACAATGAGCAGTTCTTC.

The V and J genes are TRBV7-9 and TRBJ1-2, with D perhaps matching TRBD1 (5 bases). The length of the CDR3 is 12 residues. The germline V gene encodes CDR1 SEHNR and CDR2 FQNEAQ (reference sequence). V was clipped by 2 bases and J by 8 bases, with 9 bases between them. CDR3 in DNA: TGTGCCAGCAGCTTATCACAGGTCGGCTACACCTTC. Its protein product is CASSLSQVGYTF.

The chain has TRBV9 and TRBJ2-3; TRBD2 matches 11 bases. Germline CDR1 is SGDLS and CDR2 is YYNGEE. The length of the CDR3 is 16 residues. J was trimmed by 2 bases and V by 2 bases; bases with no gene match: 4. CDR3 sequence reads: CASSVLAGGSTDTQYF. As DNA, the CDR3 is TGTGCCAGCAGCGTCCTAGCGGGGGGTTCCACAGATACGCAGTATTTT.

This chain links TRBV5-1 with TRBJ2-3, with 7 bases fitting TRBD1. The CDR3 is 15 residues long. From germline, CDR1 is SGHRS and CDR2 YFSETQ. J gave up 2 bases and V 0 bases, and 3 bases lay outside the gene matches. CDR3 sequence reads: CASSLEGASTDTQYF. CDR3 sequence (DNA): TGCGCCAGCAGCTTGGAGGGGGCCTCCACAGATACGCAGTATTTT.

The chain's CDR3 is CATSRDSRLEDEQFF. As DNA, the CDR3 is TGTGCCACCAGCAGAGATAGTAGGTTGGAGGATGAGCAGTTCTTC. The chain uses TRBV15 and TRBJ2-1; tentatively, D is TRBD2 (5 bases). Germline-derived CDR1 and CDR2 are LNHNV and YYDKDF (reference sequence). The CDR3 runs to 15 residues. V lost 0 bases and J 8 bases, leaving 14 bases between the germline ends.

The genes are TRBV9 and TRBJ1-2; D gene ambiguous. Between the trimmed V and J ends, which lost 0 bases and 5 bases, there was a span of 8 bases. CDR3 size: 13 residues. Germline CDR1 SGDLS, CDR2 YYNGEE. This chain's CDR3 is CASSVDGGYGYTF. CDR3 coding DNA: TGTGCCAGCAGCGTAGATGGTGGTTATGGCTACACCTTC.

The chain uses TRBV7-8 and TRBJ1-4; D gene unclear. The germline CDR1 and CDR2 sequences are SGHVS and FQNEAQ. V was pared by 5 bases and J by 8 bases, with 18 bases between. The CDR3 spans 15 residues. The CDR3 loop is CASSATRGVGEKLFF. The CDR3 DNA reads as TGTGCCAGCAGCGCGACGCGCGGGGTAGGCGAAAAACTGTTTTTT.

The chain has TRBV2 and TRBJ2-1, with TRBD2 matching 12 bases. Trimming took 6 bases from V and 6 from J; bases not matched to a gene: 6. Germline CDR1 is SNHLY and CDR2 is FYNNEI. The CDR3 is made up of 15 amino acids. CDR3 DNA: TGTGCCAGCAGGCCCCAGGGACTAGCGGGCAATGAGCAGTTCTTC. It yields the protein CASRPQGLAGNEQFF.